The TCR beta chain described here comes from a study of T-cell memory formation after mild COVID-19 (dated by TCRdb to about 2021). Study-level background: Most TCR sequence clusters were specific to one of the two donors. T-cell clones expanding and contracting after mild COVID-19 in a couple of donors were tracked by longitudinal TCRalpha and TCRbeta repertoire sequencing. The cohort comprised two young, previously healthy adult volunteers, one female and one male. The investigation overall reported the following: Contracting CD4+ clones appeared mostly in the CM and EM memory subsets, whereas CD8+ clones were enriched in EMRA. Some responding clones were detected in pre-infection memory, suggesting pre-existing cross-reactive memory T cells joined the SARS-CoV-2 response. Clones contracting from day 15 to 85 had balanced CD4/CD8 phenotypes, while a second wave expanding from day 15 to 37 was biased towards CD4+. The second-wave clones that peaked on day 37 were not confirmed to be SARS-CoV-2 specific. Only a couple of mild cases were covered in the study, and larger cohorts including severe cases with pre-infection samples were considered necessary.

As to this clonotype: What antigen it recognizes has not been identified. One base away there is no much larger clone; base qualities are not given.

Here V drops 2 bases and J drops 2 bases, and the junction holds 4 bases not matched to any gene. The CDR3 covers 16 residues, taking in both the cysteine and the phenylalanine. The CDR3 DNA has 48 bases and is translated from base 1. Sequences MNHEY (CDR1) and SVGAGI (CDR2) are obtained from the germline V gene. Sequenced using an Illumina NovaSeq 6000. TCRalpha and TCRbeta cDNA libraries were constructed by 5'RACE with constant-segment primers, with sample barcodes and unique molecular identifiers being introduced. RNA was extracted from every sample with Trizol reagent. Amplification of the libraries took two PCR steps, and the second step added a second sample barcode plus Illumina TruSeq adapters. Libraries were sequenced on an Illumina NovaSeq with 2 x 150 bp paired-end reads. The paper's processing steps were these. The reads were demultiplexed and collapsed into UMI-guided consensus sequences using migec v1.2.7. Using mixcr v2.1.11, UMI consensuses were aligned to TRA and TRB V and J templates and then assembled into clonotypes. A clonotype was counted as expanded or contracted only when both edgeR and NoisET called the clonotype significant, with the noise models trained on biological replicates. For edgeR calls, the cutoffs were a false discovery rate-adjusted p below 0.01 and a log2 fold-change threshold of 1. As an exploratory analysis of dynamics, PCA with hierarchical clustering was applied to max-normalized trajectories of the 1000 most abundant clonotypes. Separately sequenced CD4+ and CD8+ repertoires were used to assign the CD4 or CD8 phenotype of responding clones. The raw public reads went through TCRdb reprocessing: fastp at Q25, MiXCR clone calling, in-frame beta chains kept. Rows are combined by CDR3 protein, so each entry shows the most common genes and DNA. TCRdb's processing, not the study's, gives the V and J calls here. The sample yields roughly 320,000 distinct CDR3 sequences; 25% to 30% were counted once. Around an eighth of the sample is taken by the ten largest.

Ficoll-Paque density gradient centrifugation was used to isolate PBMCs. This receptor was identified in an adult woman who had mild COVID-19 (a few samples of this study predate the infection). The sample titles of this study are shuffled in the database, so cell type and time point are left out; the donor was told from shared clones. The sample comprised PBMCs or a T cell subset sorted from them (not recorded which). The receptor chain draws on TRBV6-5 and TRBJ2-1; 9 of the junction bases match TRBD2. The bases are TGTGCCAGCAGTTACGGAGCGGGAGGCGCCTACAATGAGCAGTTCTTC. Translated, this gives CASSYGAGGAYNEQFF.